This note documents a single T cell receptor beta chain sequence. The record originates from a study of shared clonotypes between healthy human individuals. The CDR3 has 15 amino acids. Trimming shortened V by 1 base and J by 2 bases, and 9 bases separated the two germline ends. Germline loops: CDR1 SGHAT, CDR2 FQNNGV. Replicate sorted-subset PCRs were loaded with 150 to 250 ng DNA, about 28,000 T cell genomes. Assay used: immunoSEQ multiplex PCR; TCRdb lists only in-frame clones, some missing. The sample holds about 2.3 million clones; more than 80% are singletons and the top ten take under 0.45%. Sequencing was done on a sample of naive CD4+ T cells from PBMCs. Specified subset: CD45RA+ positively selected. This chain connects TRBV11-2 to TRBJ1-5; D uncertain. This clonotype originated in a man aged 18 to 30 in good health. Some clones in this sample may be carry-over from other donors' samples. CDR3 in DNA: TGTGCCAGCAGCTTAGGTGGGGTCCGCAATCAGCCCCAGCATTTT. This translates into CASSLGGVRNQPQHF.